The 10 T cell receptor beta chains in this list originate from one sample, sequenced in a study of T cell repertoires in cytomegalovirus infection (dated by TCRdb to the late 2010s). Sequencing took place on an Illumina HiSeq 1500. TCRdb took the public reads, trimmed them with fastp at Q25, ran MiXCR for clone calling and kept in-frame beta chains. Duplicate CDR3 protein sequences are folded into a single record with the most common DNA and genes. This sample lists 44,000 or so distinct CDR3 sequences; roughly 20% were detected once. The top ten clonotypes cover approximately 90% of the sample. The meaning of the sample's treatment or condition label: in vitro stimulation with specific CMV peptide epitopes to enrich CMV-specific T cells. Their antigens are not known. The sample in question was CD8+ T cells from cultured PBMCs, obtained from culture after CMV antigen stimulation. The origin of the receptors is a human donor in good health (CMV status not recorded). Some clones in this sample may be carry-over from other donors' samples.

This clonotype has only a few counts. V usage is TRBV27 and J usage is TRBJ1-5; no clear D gene. Germline lookup yields CDR1 MNHEY and CDR2 SMNVEV (reference sequence). The CDR3 sequence is 14 residues long. V lost 3 bases, J lost 2 bases, and 8 bases lay in between. The CDR3 sequence is CASSFLGGNQPQHF. The DNA for the CDR3 is TGTGCCAGCAGTTTCCTTGGGGGCAATCAGCCCCAGCATTTT.

The rearrangement uses TRBV5-4 and TRBJ1-2, with 7 bases aligning to TRBD1. J gave up 3 bases and V 2 bases, and 1 base lay outside the gene matches. CDR1 and CDR2 (germline): SGHNT, YYREEE (reference sequence). The CDR3 spans 13 residues. CDR3 sequence: CASSLDRDYGYTF. Written as DNA, the CDR3 is TGTGCCAGCAGCTTAGACAGGGACTATGGCTACACCTTC. Based on the CDR3 plus reference TRBV5-4 and TRBJ1-2, the full variable domain is ETGVTQSPTHLIKTRGQQVTLRCSSQSGHNTVSWYQQALGQGPQFIFQYYREEENGRGNFPPRFSGLQFPNYSSELNVNALELDDSALYLCASSLDRDYGYTFGSGTRLTVV.

This clonotype was seen a handful of times. The chain employs TRBV20-1 and TRBJ2-1; D possibly matches TRBD1 or TRBD2 (5 bases each). CDR1 is DFQATT, CDR2 SNEGSKA, per germline (reference sequence). V shed 0 bases and J shed 0 bases, with 15 bases lying between them. The CDR3 has 17 amino acids. CDR3 sequence (DNA): TGCAGTGCTAGAGATTTCGAGCGGACAAGCTCCTACAATGAGCAGTTCTTC. The encoded protein is CSARDFERTSSYNEQFF.

This clonotype was observed a few times. The chain uses TRBV11-2 and TRBJ1-2; D is unclear. CDR1 is SGHAT and CDR2 is FQNNGV in the germline V gene. This CDR3 has 12 residues. Trimming removed 5 bases from V and 2 bases from J, with 6 bases in between. For the CDR3, the DNA is TGTGCCAGCAGCCCCGAAAACTATGGCTACACCTTC. The encoded protein is CASSPENYGYTF.

The V call is TRBV7-9, the J call TRBJ2-1; 12 bases fit TRBD2. The germline gives CDR1 SEHNR, CDR2 FQNEAQ (reference sequence). The CDR3 sequence is 17 residues long. V shed 5 bases and J 7 bases; nucleotides not matched to a gene: 12. CDR3 coding DNA: TGTGCCAGCAGCCCGAAGACTAGCGGGAGATTGGATAATGAGCAGTTCTTC. Translation: CASSPKTSGRLDNEQFF.

The V call is TRBV12-3 or TRBV12-4, the J call TRBJ2-7; TRBD1 aligns across 8 bases. CDR3 length: 14 residues. The J segment lost 0 bases and the V segment lost 6 bases, leaving 4 bases of the junction unmatched. The CDR3 coding sequence is TGTGCCAGCAGCGGACAGGGTAACTCCTACGAGCAGTACTTC. It translates to CASSGQGNSYEQYF.

CDR3 amino acids: CASRWSSYEQYF. In DNA, the CDR3 is TGTGCCAGCAGATGGAGCTCCTACGAGCAGTACTTC. The rearrangement joins TRBV12-3 or TRBV12-4 to TRBJ2-7; D not resolved. This CDR3 has 12 amino acids. Trimming stripped 6 bases from V and 0 bases from J, with 6 bases between.

A word on this clonotype: Germline is not matched at one junction end, which may reflect a read error. The gene calls are TRBV7-9 and TRBJ1-4; D call uncertain. CDR3 length equals 16 residues. CDR1 SEHNR and CDR2 FQNEAQ come from the germline V gene (reference sequence). The CDR3 DNA follows: TGTACCAGCAGCTTATCGGCATCGGGCGCAGATGAAAAACTGTTTTTT. This codes for CTSSLSASGADEKLFF.

This chain joins TRBV27 and TRBJ2-5; a possible D gene is TRBD1 (5 bases). Germline CDR1 MNHEY, CDR2 SMNVEV (reference sequence). The CDR3 runs to 13 residues. V lost 8 bases to trimming and J lost 5 bases, with 15 bases between them. CDR3 in amino acids: CASYLGPGETQYF. CDR3 in DNA: TGTGCCAGCTACCTTGGCCCAGGGGAGACCCAGTACTTC.

This clonotype was observed a few times. The rearrangement uses TRBV4-3 and TRBJ2-1; 11 nucleotides agree with TRBD2. The CDR3 contains 16 residues. V was clipped by 3 bases and J by 2 bases; unmatched bases: 3. Per the germline V gene, CDR1 is LGHNA and CDR2 is YSLEER. The CDR3 is CASSHNSGRAYNEQFF. CDR3 sequence (DNA): TGCGCCAGCAGCCACAATAGCGGGAGGGCCTACAATGAGCAGTTCTTC.